The present T cell receptor beta chain was sequenced within a study of neurological immune-mediated disorders. From the 5' RACE reads, TCRdb called clonotypes with MiXCR, one entry per CDR3 protein. The data contain approximately 46,000 distinct CDR3 sequences, 10% of them seen just once; the ten biggest clones take up about 5.4%. The CDR3 contains 14 residues. Germline CDR1 reads SGHAT; CDR2 reads FQNNGV. Trimming left V 7 bases short and J 0 bases short, with 12 bases between. This clonotype came up a few times. Material: PBMCs. This clonotype was sampled from a man in his sixties or seventies with HTLV-1-associated myelopathy (HAM/TSP). This sequence joins TRBV11-2 and TRBJ1-1; a weak D match, TRBD1 (5 bases). CDR3 sequence reads: CASKGPGVNTEAFF. CDR3 nucleotides: TGTGCCAGCAAGGGGCCAGGTGTGAACACTGAAGCTTTCTTT.